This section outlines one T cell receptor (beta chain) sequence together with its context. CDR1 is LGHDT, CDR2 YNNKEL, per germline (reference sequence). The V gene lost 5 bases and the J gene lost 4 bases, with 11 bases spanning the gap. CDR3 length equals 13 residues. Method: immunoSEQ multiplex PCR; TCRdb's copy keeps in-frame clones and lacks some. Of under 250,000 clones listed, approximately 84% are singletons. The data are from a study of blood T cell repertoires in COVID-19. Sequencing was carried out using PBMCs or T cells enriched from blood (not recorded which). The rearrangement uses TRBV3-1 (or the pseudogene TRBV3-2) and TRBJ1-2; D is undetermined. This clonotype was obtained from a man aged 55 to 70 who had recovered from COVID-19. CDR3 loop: CASSGEGSYGYTF. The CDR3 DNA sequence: TGTGCCAGCAGCGGGGAGGGTAGCTATGGCTACACCTTC.